Each of the 32 T cell receptor beta chains below was sequenced from the same sample in a study of cytomegalovirus exposure and HLA in healthy donors. PCR amplification relied on 60 Vbeta primers (plus 13 Jbeta primers). TCRdb keeps only in-frame clones here, not all; method: immunoSEQ multiplex PCR. The sample yields 50,000 to 65,000 clones, roughly 84% seen once. The sequenced sample consisted of PBMCs. Source of these receptors: a woman between 18 and 29 years old in good health and CMV-seronegative.

The chain joins TRBV19 to TRBJ1-1; 8 positions agree with TRBD1. V was pared by 5 bases and J by 5 bases, with 16 bases of the junction left unmatched. CDR3 size: 17 residues. The germline V gene has CDR1 LNHDA and CDR2 SQIVND (reference sequence). The CDR3 here is CASSLTRRTGNETEAFF. CDR3 nucleotides: TGTGCCAGTAGTCTAACACGACGGACAGGGAATGAGACTGAAGCTTTCTTT.

CDR3 DNA sequence: TGTGCCAGCAGCGCTGGACTAGGGACAGATACGCAGTATTTT. Its translation is CASSAGLGTDTQYF. The chain carries TRBV5-4 and TRBJ2-3; 7 bases are a match to TRBD2. The CDR3 has 14 residues. With V trimmed by 4 bases and J by 3 bases, 5 bases remained unmatched. Germline-derived CDR1 and CDR2 are SGHNT and YYREEE (reference sequence).

The V call is TRBV7-2, the J call TRBJ2-1; the D gene is possibly TRBD1 (6 bases). The CDR3 loop spans 15 amino acids. Germline assignment: CDR1 SGHTA and CDR2 FQGNSA. Trimming cost V 5 bases and J 0 bases, with 11 bases left between them. CDR3 DNA: TGTGCCAGCAGCCCTACAGGGATCTCCTACAATGAGCAGTTCTTC. Amino acid sequence: CASSPTGISYNEQFF.

The chain couples TRBV5-1 to TRBJ1-2; tentatively, D is TRBD1 (5 bases). Deletions cut 4 bases from V and 8 bases from J, with 18 bases between. The CDR3 length is 14 residues. CDR1 and CDR2 from the germline V gene are SGHRS and YFSETQ. CDR3 in amino acids: CASSLQSASGGYTF. DNA of the CDR3: TGCGCCAGCAGCCTACAGTCAGCGTCAGGGGGCTACACCTTC.

This clone was recorded only once. The chain has TRBV11-3 and TRBJ1-5, with TRBD1 as a possible D gene (5 bases). Trimming left V 5 bases short and J 4 bases short, with 12 bases between. This CDR3 has 14 amino acids. Germline values: CDR1 SGHNT, CDR2 YENEEA. The CDR3 sequence: CASSQSTENQPQHF. For the CDR3, the DNA is TGTGCCAGCAGCCAATCGACAGAAAATCAGCCCCAGCATTTT.

The J gene is TRBJ2-3, the V gene TRBV11-1, with D maybe TRBD2 (6 bases). Per the germline V gene, CDR1 is SGHAT and CDR2 is FQDESV (reference sequence). The V and J ends lost 5 bases and 2 bases respectively, with 14 bases between them. CDR3 size: 15 residues. The CDR3 is CASSPAGRPTDTQYF. CDR3 coding DNA: TGTGCCAGCAGCCCAGCGGGCCGTCCCACAGATACGCAGTATTTT.

This clone was counted only a few times. This chain links TRBV11-2 with TRBJ1-2; D is possibly TRBD1 (6 bases). Germline-derived CDR1 and CDR2 are SGHAT and FQNNGV. The V end lost 4 bases, the J end lost 8 bases, and 14 bases lay between the germline ends. The CDR3 consists of 13 residues. The CDR3, as DNA: TGTGCCAGCAGCTCTTGGACAGAGAGAGGCTACACCTTC. This sequence encodes CASSSWTERGYTF.

The rearrangement uses TRBV10-3 and TRBJ2-4, with D possibly matching TRBD2 (7 bases). CDR3 length: 15 residues. Germline V gene lookup returns CDR1 ENHRY and CDR2 SYGVKD. V lost 0 bases and J lost 12, with 18 bases in between. DNA for the CDR3: TGTGCCATCAGTGAGTCAGAAGAAGGGGGGGCTAGTCAGTACTTC. It encodes CAISESEEGGASQYF.

The chain links TRBV28 to TRBJ2-3; 10 bases are shared with TRBD1. The V segment lost 2 bases and the J segment 5 bases; nucleotides outside the gene matches: 4. The germline gives CDR1 MDHEN, CDR2 SYDVKM. This CDR3 has 15 residues. The CDR3 spells CASSLGQGGGDTQYF. The CDR3, as DNA: TGTGCCAGCAGTTTAGGACAGGGGGGAGGAGATACGCAGTATTTT. Combining the CDR3 with reference TRBV28 and TRBJ2-3 gives the whole variable domain DVKVTQSSRYLVKRTGEKVFLECVQDMDHENMFWYRQDPGLGLRLIYFSYDVKMKEKGDIPEGYSVSREKKERFSLILESASTNQTSMYLCASSLGQGGGDTQYFGPGTRLTVL.

This chain joins TRBV5-4 and TRBJ2-5; maybe TRBD1 (6 bases). Between the trimmed V and J ends, which lost 0 bases and 5 bases, there was a span of 8 bases. This CDR3 spans 13 amino acids. CDR1 is SGHNT and CDR2 is YYREEE in the germline V gene (reference sequence). The CDR3 DNA reads as TGTGCCAGCAGCTTGGGAAGGGGGGAGACCCAGTACTTC. Amino acids: CASSLGRGETQYF.

V usage is TRBV25-1 and J usage is TRBJ1-4; the D gene is possibly TRBD1 (5 bases). There are 15 residues in the CDR3. Germline lookup yields CDR1 MGHDK and CDR2 SYGVNS. Trimming cost V 2 bases and J 5 bases, with 12 bases left between them. The CDR3 sequence is CASSEGGGINEKLFF. CDR3 coding DNA: TGTGCCAGCAGTGAAGGGGGGGGGATAAATGAAAAACTGTTTTTT.

This clone was observed a handful of times. The chain combines TRBV27 with TRBJ2-2; 10 nucleotides agree with TRBD2. The CDR3 extends over 16 amino acids. CDR1 and CDR2 (germline): MNHEY, SMNVEV (reference sequence). V was pared by 7 bases and J by 5 bases, with 10 bases of the junction left unmatched. CDR3 protein: CASTPSSGRATGELFF. As DNA, the CDR3 is TGTGCCAGCACCCCTTCGAGCGGGAGGGCAACCGGGGAGCTGTTTTTT.

This sequence joins TRBV12-5 and TRBJ2-1, with TRBD2 matching 7 bases. This CDR3 is built from 16 residues. V shed 2 bases and J 9 bases; nucleotides not matched to a gene: 13. From germline, CDR1 is LGHNT and CDR2 FRNRAP. CDR3 nucleotides: TGTGCTAGTGGTTTGAACCCGGGAGGCCCAAGTGGTGAGCAGTTCTTC. It specifies CASGLNPGGPSGEQFF. Using reference TRBV12-5 and TRBJ2-1 for the parts outside the CDR3, the full variable domain is DARVTQTPRHKVTEMGQEVTMRCQPILGHNTVFWYRQTMMQGLELLAYFRNRAPLDDSGMPKDRFSAEMPDATLATLKIQPSEPRDSAVYFCASGLNPGGPSGEQFFGPGTRLTVL.

V is TRBV27 and J is TRBJ2-3; no clear D. Trimming cost V 7 bases and J 6 bases, with 8 bases left between them. Germline V lookup: CDR1 MNHEY, CDR2 SMNVEV (reference sequence). The CDR3 spans 11 residues. The CDR3 region has the DNA TGTGCCAGCACTCAGTTTGATACGCAGTATTTT. It codes for CASTQFDTQYF.

This clone was seen a single time. This chain links TRBV27 with TRBJ2-1; 7 bases are shared with TRBD2. CDR3 length: 16 residues. V shed 3 bases, J shed 6 bases, and the junction held 11 bases outside the gene matches. Germline V gene lookup returns CDR1 MNHEY and CDR2 SMNVEV (reference sequence). This CDR3 reads CASSLVGGDSANEQFF. The CDR3 DNA is TGTGCCAGCAGTTTGGTTGGGGGGGACTCCGCCAATGAGCAGTTCTTC.

The chain links TRBV5-1 to TRBJ2-7; 15 bases are a match to TRBD2. The CDR3 has 17 residues. V was pared by 6 bases and J by 3 bases, with 10 bases of the junction left unmatched. Germline V lookup: CDR1 SGHRS, CDR2 YFSETQ. In DNA form, the CDR3 reads TGCGCCAGCACCCCAGGACTAGCGGGAGGGGCCCGCTACGAGCAGTACTTC. This codes for CASTPGLAGGARYEQYF.

This clone appeared once. The chain joins TRBV7-8 to TRBJ2-7, with 8 bases aligning to TRBD2. The trim removed 5 bases at V and 2 bases at J, leaving 14 bases unmatched. The germline V gene encodes CDR1 SGHVS and CDR2 FQNEAQ. The CDR3 extends over 17 amino acids. CDR3 in amino acids: CASSPGLDYSGAYEQYF. In DNA form, the CDR3 reads TGTGCCAGCAGCCCGGGACTAGATTATTCTGGGGCCTACGAGCAGTACTTC.

This clone was recorded a few times. The chain couples TRBV7-9 to TRBJ2-7; 8 bases agree with TRBD2. CDR3 length: 16 residues. In germline, CDR1 is SEHNR, CDR2 FQNEAQ (reference sequence). V gave up 1 base and J gave up 3 bases; unmatched junction bases: 8. As DNA, the CDR3 is TGTGCCAGCAGCTTAGATTTTTCACTAGCGGACTACGAGCAGTACTTC. This sequence encodes CASSLDFSLADYEQYF.

V is TRBV2 and J is TRBJ1-3; no definite D call. The CDR3 has 13 amino acids. Germline loops: CDR1 SNHLY, CDR2 FYNNEI. V lost 10 bases and J 0 bases, leaving 10 bases between the germline ends. The CDR3 region has the DNA TGTGCCAACCACATAACCTCTGGAAACACCATATATTTT. Its protein product is CANHITSGNTIYF. The whole variable domain, remainder taken from reference TRBV2 and TRBJ1-3, is EPEVTQTPSHQVTQMGQEVILRCVPISNHLYFYWYRQILGQKVEFLVSFYNNEISEKSEIFDDQFSVERPDGSNFTLKIRSTKLEDSAMYFCANHITSGNTIYFGEGSWLTVV.

In the case of this clone: The sample has other DNA sequences that encode this CDR3 too. The V and J genes are TRBV9 and TRBJ2-7; possibly TRBD1 for D (5 bases). Trimming shortened V by 4 bases and J by 0 bases, and 14 bases separated the two germline ends. This CDR3 region has 15 residues. CDR1 is SGDLS and CDR2 is YYNGEE in the germline V gene. The DNA for the CDR3 is TGTGCCAGCAGCCCGTCTGGGCAGGGCTCCTACGAGCAGTACTTC. As protein: CASSPSGQGSYEQYF.

This clone was counted only a few times. This chain connects TRBV7-9 to TRBJ2-7; 9 nucleotides match TRBD2. Germline CDR1 SEHNR, CDR2 FQNEAQ (reference sequence). V was clipped by 5 bases and J by 2 bases; unmatched bases: 10. The CDR3 has 16 amino acids. In nucleotides, the CDR3 is TGTGCCAGCAGCCAACTGAGGACTAGCGAGCCCTACGAGCAGTACTTC. Encoded protein: CASSQLRTSEPYEQYF.

The V and J genes are TRBV14 and TRBJ1-5, with D perhaps TRBD1 (5 bases). This CDR3 is 15 amino acids long. Germline V gene lookup returns CDR1 SGHDN and CDR2 FVKESK. V lost 2 bases and J 4 bases, leaving 12 bases between the germline ends. This chain's CDR3 is CASSQWPGRNQPQHF. As DNA, the CDR3 is TGTGCCAGCAGCCAATGGCCAGGGCGAAATCAGCCCCAGCATTTT.

The chain uses TRBV25-1 and TRBJ1-6, with no clear D. Trimming cost V 1 base and J 10 bases, with 11 bases left between them. The CDR3 is made up of 14 amino acids. Germline V lookup: CDR1 MGHDK, CDR2 SYGVNS. The CDR3: CASSEWVRESPLHF. The DNA of the CDR3 is TGTGCCAGCAGTGAATGGGTACGGGAATCACCCCTCCACTTT.

This clone was observed a few times. CDR3 in amino acids: CASSSRGTGSSYEQYF. The DNA for the CDR3 is TGTGCCAGCAGCTCGAGGGGGACAGGGAGCTCCTACGAGCAGTACTTC. The V gene is TRBV9, the J gene TRBJ2-7, with 9 bases that match TRBD1. Germline V lookup: CDR1 SGDLS, CDR2 YYNGEE. CDR3 length: 16 residues. Trimming cost V 4 bases and J 0 bases; bases outside gene matches: 8.

The chain carries TRBV6-1 and TRBJ1-1; 8 bases fit TRBD1. Germline CDR1 MNHNS, CDR2 SASEGT. The CDR3 has 14 amino acids. V shed 2 bases and J 4 bases; nucleotides not matched to a gene: 3. CDR3 amino acids: CASSETGGGTEAFF. CDR3 nucleotides: TGTGCCAGCAGTGAAACAGGGGGGGGCACTGAAGCTTTCTTT.

J is TRBJ2-1 and V is TRBV7-3, with TRBD1 matching 9 bases. Unmatched junction bases numbered 11, after V lost 5 bases and J lost 9 bases. The CDR3 contains 15 residues. Germline V gene data show CDR1 as SGHTA and CDR2 as FQGTGA. CDR3: CASSRGQGLFSEQFF. CDR3 DNA: TGTGCCAGCAGCAGGGGACAGGGATTGTTCAGTGAGCAGTTCTTC.

This clone was seen only a few times. The chain combines TRBV19 with TRBJ2-7; 11 bases are a match to TRBD1. The CDR3 consists of 15 residues. J was trimmed by 1 base and V by 5 bases; bases with no gene match: 4. Germline lookup yields CDR1 LNHDA and CDR2 SQIVND (reference sequence). CDR3 in DNA: TGTGCCAGTAGTCCCGGGACAGGGGGTTCCTACGAGCAGTACTTC. Translation gives CASSPGTGGSYEQYF.

V and J are TRBV30 and TRBJ2-1, with 7 bases matching TRBD2. V shed 2 bases and J 6 bases; nucleotides not matched to a gene: 7. The CDR3 loop spans 14 amino acids. The germline CDR1 and CDR2 sequences are GTSNPN and SVGIG (reference sequence). The CDR3 spells CAWSSGREGNEQFF. DNA for the CDR3: TGTGCCTGGAGTAGTGGGAGGGAGGGCAATGAGCAGTTCTTC.

This clone was seen only a few times. The chain combines TRBV9 with TRBJ2-7; D unclear. Trimming shortened V by 4 bases and J by 0 bases, and 11 bases separated the two germline ends. The CDR3 consists of 14 residues. In germline, CDR1 is SGDLS, CDR2 YYNGEE. CDR3 in amino acids: CASSTRLSSYEQYF. The CDR3 coding sequence is TGTGCCAGCAGCACCCGACTGAGCTCCTACGAGCAGTACTTC.

The CDR3 DNA is TGCGCCAGCAGCTTGGTCGGGTCCGTGGAGACCCAGTACTTC. As protein: CASSLVGSVETQYF. V gene TRBV5-1 combines with J gene TRBJ2-5, with D hard to call. V shed 0 bases and J shed 5 bases, with 11 bases lying between them. This CDR3 is built from 14 residues. The germline gives CDR1 SGHRS, CDR2 YFSETQ.

J is TRBJ2-7 and V is TRBV2, with 7 bases matching TRBD1. The CDR3 contains 13 residues. Germline CDR1 is SNHLY and CDR2 is FYNNEI. Unmatched junction bases numbered 8, after V lost 9 bases and J lost 3 bases. The CDR3 here is CARQGSSVYEQYF. Written as DNA, the CDR3 is TGTGCCAGACAGGGGAGCTCCGTCTACGAGCAGTACTTC.

This clone was seen only a few times. The chain recombines TRBV20-1 with TRBJ1-1; D not resolved. The CDR3 length is 11 residues. Looked up from germline, CDR1 is DFQATT and CDR2 is SNEGSKA (reference sequence). Trimming removed 8 bases at V and 5 bases at J, with 12 bases between. The CDR3 protein is CSTYGVTEAFF. In DNA, the CDR3 is TGCAGTACGTACGGGGTGACTGAAGCTTTCTTT.